The sample holds a few counts of the clone carrying this T cell receptor (beta chain). As to treatment: about 20 received Ad26.COV2.S at low or high dose, single or two shots; a few received placebo; per-sample allocation not given. The samples were gathered on day 63 after the first injection of vaccine or placebo. The data stem from a study of Ad26.COV2.S vaccination and SARS-CoV-2 variants. At the level of the study: Each vaccinee took Ad26.COV2.S intramuscularly, once or twice 56 days apart.

Sequencing was performed with immunoSEQ multiplex PCR; in TCRdb, only in-frame clones are kept and a portion is missing. The sample holds about 500,000 clones, 80% to 90% seen once. The CDR3 totals 15 residues. The V segment lost 4 bases and the J segment 2 bases; nucleotides outside the gene matches: 6. Germline V lookup: CDR1 ENHRY, CDR2 SYGVKD. Sequencing used peripheral blood, obtained in a trial of Ad26.COV2.S vaccine versus placebo. The sequence came from a person aged 18 to 59 who received the Ad26.COV2.S COVID-19 vaccine or a placebo. The V gene is TRBV10-3, the J gene TRBJ2-7, with 9 nucleotides matching TRBD1. DNA of the CDR3: TGTGCCATCAGTGCGGGGACAGGGTTACCCTACGAGCAGTACTTC. Residues: CAISAGTGLPYEQYF.